The subject of this entry is one T cell receptor beta chain. Its antigen is unknown. This sample is drawn from a study of neoadjuvant anti-PD-1 for oral cavity cancer. Patients were newly diagnosed with stage II-IVA oral cavity squamous cell carcinoma without prior systemic or radiation treatment. Cohort: HPV-negative, locally advanced oral cavity squamous cell carcinoma patients. Study results and caveats: Non-responders to neoadjuvant nivolumab had significantly more clonal PBMC T cells than responders. Pretreatment Treg/Th17 ratio correlated inversely with post-treatment tumor clonality.

Germline V CDR1 and CDR2: MNHNY, SVGAGI (reference sequence). V was pared by 6 bases and J by 6 bases, with 8 bases of the junction left unmatched. The CDR3 has 15 residues. The table came from immunoSEQ multiplex PCR; TCRdb's copy has only in-frame clones and leaves some out. Of tens of thousands of clones detected, roughly three quarters appear once; the ten largest clones hold about 2.5%. The TCR sequence derives from a person aged 35-79 years with oral cavity squamous cell carcinoma. The sample was PBMCs, taken before nivolumab (anti-PD-1) treatment. J is TRBJ2-1 and V is TRBV6-6, with TRBD2 matching over 10 bases. The CDR3 sequence is CASRGSGGAGNEQFF. The CDR3 region has the DNA TGTGCCAGCAGGGGAAGCGGGGGGGCCGGCAATGAGCAGTTCTTC.